Following are 16 T cell receptor beta chains from one sample sequenced in a study of shared clonotypes between healthy human individuals. Positive CCR7 selection of CD45RO-negative cells yielded the naive CD8 cells, and terminally differentiated effector memory CD45RA+ cells were excluded. Method: immunoSEQ multiplex PCR; TCRdb's copy keeps in-frame clones and lacks some. The sample shows millions of clones, around 93% of them seen only once. Sequencing was carried out using naive CD8+ T cells from PBMCs. These receptors all come from a man between 18 and 35 years old in good health. Some clones in this sample may be carry-over from other donors' samples.

This chain connects TRBV27 to TRBJ2-7; tentative D call: TRBD1 (6 bases). This CDR3 has 15 residues. Germline CDR1 reads MNHEY; CDR2 reads SMNVEV (reference sequence). The V gene lost 6 bases and the J gene lost 2 bases, with 17 bases spanning the gap. The chain's CDR3 is CASSPLTGSTYEQYF. The CDR3 DNA sequence: TGTGCCAGCAGCCCTCTGACAGGCTCAACCTACGAGCAGTACTTC.

This clone has only one observation. J is TRBJ1-4 and V is TRBV27; D is unclear. This CDR3 has 15 amino acids. The germline V gene has CDR1 MNHEY and CDR2 SMNVEV (reference sequence). Trimming took off 1 base at V and 6 bases at J, with 12 bases between the two ends. The CDR3 nucleotides are TGTGCCAGCAGTTTATTTAGCGGGAGTGATGAAAAACTGTTTTTT. It codes for CASSLFSGSDEKLFF. Looking up the rest from reference TRBV27 and TRBJ1-4 gives the full variable domain: EAQVTQNPRYLITVTGKKLTVTCSQNMNHEYMSWYRQDPGLGLRQIYYSMNVEVTDKGDVPEGYKVSRKEKRNFPLILESPSPNQTSLYFCASSLFSGSDEKLFFGSGTQLSVL.

The chain carries TRBV4-1 and TRBJ2-3; 8 bases map to TRBD2. The ends lost 3 bases at V and 4 bases at J; junction bases unmatched: 6. The CDR3 covers 15 residues. From germline, CDR1 is MGHRA and CDR2 YSYEKL. CDR3 sequence: CASSQLGLAADTQYF. The CDR3 DNA is TGCGCCAGCAGCCAGTTAGGACTAGCCGCAGATACGCAGTATTTT.

The chain links TRBV15 to TRBJ1-1, with D hard to call. Germline V gene sequence: CDR1 LNHNV, CDR2 YYDKDF (reference sequence). This CDR3 has 14 residues. Trimming left V 0 bases short and J 10 bases short, with 15 bases between. The CDR3 DNA is TGTGCCACCAGCAGAGATGGCCGGGAGAAGGCAGCTTTCTTT. It encodes CATSRDGREKAAFF.

This rearrangement joins TRBV27 to TRBJ2-5; 7 bases agree with TRBD2. This CDR3 is 17 amino acids long. V lost 5 bases and J lost 2; bases outside the gene matches: 14. Germline assignment: CDR1 MNHEY and CDR2 SMNVEV (reference sequence). The CDR3 is CASSPLLGSGKQETQYF. CDR3 DNA sequence: TGTGCCAGCAGTCCCCTGTTAGGAAGCGGGAAGCAAGAGACCCAGTACTTC.

This clone was counted only a few times. The CDR3 reads CAGLAVTNTGELFF. CDR3 nucleotide sequence: TGTGCCGGTCTGGCAGTGACGAACACCGGGGAGCTGTTTTTT. The J gene is TRBJ2-2, the V gene TRBV2; D gene uncertain. V dropped 11 bases and J dropped 0 bases, with 13 bases sitting between them. Germline V gene sequence: CDR1 SNHLY, CDR2 FYNNEI. The CDR3 runs to 14 residues.

V and J are TRBV7-2 and TRBJ2-3; 9 bases match TRBD2. Per germline, CDR1 SGHTA and CDR2 FQGNSA. The CDR3 extends over 16 amino acids. Trimming cost V 5 bases and J 0 bases; bases outside gene matches: 6. The CDR3 loop is CASSNGTSTSTDTQYF. Here the CDR3 DNA reads TGTGCCAGCAGCAACGGGACTAGCACTAGCACAGATACGCAGTATTTT.

The chain links TRBV27 to TRBJ2-7; no clear D gene. Trimming stripped 3 bases from V and 5 bases from J, with 14 bases between. This CDR3 spans 14 amino acids. Germline CDR1 is MNHEY and CDR2 is SMNVEV (reference sequence). CDR3 in amino acids: CASSFLRAPDEQYF. DNA for the CDR3: TGTGCCAGCAGTTTTCTCCGGGCTCCTGACGAGCAGTACTTC.

J is TRBJ2-7 and V is TRBV27; 7 bases are a match to TRBD2. V lost 3 bases and J lost 9; bases outside the gene matches: 11. In germline, CDR1 is MNHEY, CDR2 SMNVEV (reference sequence). This CDR3 comprises 14 residues. The CDR3 loop reads CASSFMGGEIGQYF. CDR3 coding DNA: TGTGCCAGCAGTTTCATGGGGGGGGAAATTGGGCAGTACTTC.

The sample holds one count of this clone. The chain carries TRBV7-9 and TRBJ1-4; no clear D gene. The V end was cut by 5 bases, the J end by 3 bases, with 10 bases between. Germline-derived CDR1 and CDR2 are SEHNR and FQNEAQ (reference sequence). This CDR3 spans 14 amino acids. This CDR3 reads CASSMTESNEKLFF. The CDR3 region has the DNA TGTGCCAGCAGCATGACGGAATCTAATGAAAAACTGTTTTTT.

The rearrangement joins TRBV7-6 to TRBJ1-5; D remains unclear. CDR3 length: 16 residues. The germline V and J ends were trimmed by 5 bases and 0 bases, with 14 bases remaining between them. Germline assignment: CDR1 SGHVS and CDR2 FNYEAQ. CDR3 DNA: TGTGCCAGCAGCAAAAAAGGTTTACATAGCAATCAGCCCCAGCATTTT. Translation gives CASSKKGLHSNQPQHF.

The J gene is TRBJ1-3, the V gene TRBV28, with 7 bases matching TRBD1. The CDR3 contains 16 residues. Germline trimming cut 6 bases from V and 2 bases from J; bases unmatched to any gene: 10. Germline CDR1 is MDHEN and CDR2 is SYDVKM. CDR3 sequence (DNA): TGTGCCAGCAGGCAGGTCCTAACAGGGGCTGGAAACACCATATATTTT. Protein: CASRQVLTGAGNTIYF.

V gene TRBV5-1 combines with J gene TRBJ2-7; D may be TRBD1 (5 bases). Germline assignment: CDR1 SGHRS and CDR2 YFSETQ. V lost 4 bases and J lost 3, with 20 bases in between. This CDR3 region has 16 residues. The CDR3 nucleotides read TGCGCCAGCAGCGCCCTAGGGGCAGTTCCCCTCTACGAGCAGTACTTC. This sequence encodes CASSALGAVPLYEQYF.

This chain uses TRBV30 with TRBJ1-2, with D unresolved. Per germline, CDR1 GTSNPN and CDR2 SVGIG (reference sequence). The V end was cut by 3 bases, the J end by 0 bases, with 17 bases between. This CDR3 has 16 amino acids. The CDR3 here is CAWRWTANPSNYGYTF. The CDR3 nucleotides read TGTGCCTGGAGATGGACTGCAAATCCTTCTAACTATGGCTACACCTTC.

V gene TRBV28 combines with J gene TRBJ2-1; D unclear. V lost 6 bases, J lost 10 bases, and 16 bases lay in between. CDR1 MDHEN and CDR2 SYDVKM come from the germline V gene. The CDR3 covers 13 residues. The CDR3 is CASSQETQPEQFF. As DNA, the CDR3 is TGTGCCAGCAGCCAGGAGACGCAACCGGAGCAGTTCTTC. Filled out from reference TRBV28 and TRBJ2-1, the complete variable domain reads DVKVTQSSRYLVKRTGEKVFLECVQDMDHENMFWYRQDPGLGLRLIYFSYDVKMKEKGDIPEGYSVSREKKERFSLILESASTNQTSMYLCASSQETQPEQFFGPGTRLTVL.

The gene calls are TRBV19 and TRBJ2-1; D is unclear. From germline, CDR1 is LNHDA and CDR2 SQIVND (reference sequence). V shed 7 bases and J shed 10 bases, with 14 bases lying between them. This CDR3 is built from 12 residues. Here the CDR3 DNA reads TGTGCCAGTAACACCCTTTGGGGAGAGCAGTTCTTC. It translates to CASNTLWGEQFF.